Below, 27 T cell receptor beta chains from the same sample are listed, as sequenced in a study of T cell clonality in common variable immunodeficiency. The protocol was immunoSEQ multiplex PCR, while the TCRdb copy is restricted to in-frame clones and leaves out a portion. The sample holds roughly 70,000 clones, and no clone turns up only once. The sequencing sample was made of peripheral blood mononuclear cells. Every receptor here comes from a person aged 18-70 years in good health.

This clone was detected many times. From the germline J gene comes the end of the CDR3, since the read stops 3 residues before it. J is TRBJ2-1 and V is TRBV20-1, with 7 bases identical to TRBD2. This CDR3 spans 17 amino acids. J was trimmed by 6 bases and V by 5 bases; bases with no gene match: 19. Per the germline V gene, CDR1 is DFQATT and CDR2 is SNEGSKA (reference sequence). CDR3 sequence reads: CSAPSGTTSGYGNEQFF. CDR3 DNA, as far as it was read: TGCAGTGCTCCATCCGGGACTACGTCGGGATACGGCAATGAG.

This clone was picked up many times. CDR3 amino acids: CASSVGQGAGELFF. The part of the CDR3 DNA that was read is TGCGCCAGCTCCGTCGGACAGGGAGCCGGGGAG. This chain connects TRBV10-1 to TRBJ2-2; 8 bases fit TRBD1. The read ends 3 residues early relative to the CDR3; the germline J gene fills the gap. Germline CDR1 and CDR2: WNHNN and SYGVQD (reference sequence). The CDR3 runs to 14 residues. Trimming removed 8 bases from V and 6 bases from J; junction bases left unmatched: 8.

There are many counts of this clone. The read ends 3 residues before the CDR3 terminus; that terminus is restored from the germline J gene. V usage is TRBV10-1 and J usage is TRBJ2-5; 9 bases agree with TRBD2. Trimming took 0 bases from V and 3 from J; bases not matched to a gene: 2. The CDR3 runs to 15 residues. Per germline, CDR1 WNHNN and CDR2 SYGVQD (reference sequence). CDR3 region: CASSESLAGEETQYF. CDR3 DNA (partial): TGCGCCAGCAGTGAGTCCTTAGCGGGAGAAGAGACC.

This clone turned up a few times. The DNA ends 3 residues before the CDR3 does, and the rest of the CDR3 is filled in from the germline J gene. This chain uses TRBV5-6 with TRBJ2-7, with 9 bases lining up with TRBD1. V gave up 3 bases and J gave up 5 bases; unmatched junction bases: 6. This CDR3 has 14 amino acids. CDR1 is SGHDT and CDR2 is YYEEEE in the germline V gene. The CDR3 spells CASSSTGGADEQYF. Partial CDR3 DNA: TGTGCCAGCAGCTCCACAGGGGGCGCGGACGAG.

This clone was counted ten times or more. The read terminates 3 residues before the CDR3 end, so the remaining end is supplied by the germline J gene. The chain combines TRBV14 with TRBJ1-2, with 9 bases identical to TRBD1. Trimming cost V 4 bases and J 1 base; bases outside gene matches: 10. Germline V lookup: CDR1 SGHDN, CDR2 FVKESK. The CDR3 length is 17 residues. This chain's CDR3 is CASSPRTGANLNYGYTF. The sequenced part of the CDR3 DNA is TGTGCCAGCAGCCCGAGGACAGGGGCCAACCTTAACTATGGC.

The CDR3 sequence: CASSLATGWTEAFF. The sequenced part of the CDR3 DNA is TGTGCCAGCAGCTTAGCGACAGGGTGGACTGAA. The chain combines TRBV11-2 with TRBJ1-1; 7 positions match TRBD1. The CDR3 end is not reached by the read, which stops 3 residues before it; the germline J gene fills it in. The CDR3 runs 14 residues. V gave up 1 base and J gave up 5 bases; unmatched junction bases: 4. CDR1 and CDR2 (germline): SGHAT, FQNNGV.

There are many counts of this clone. The sequenced fragment ends 3 residues before the CDR3 boundary, so the rest is inferred from the germline J gene. V and J are TRBV20-1 and TRBJ1-2, with 10 bases that match TRBD1. The CDR3 totals 14 residues. Germline assignment: CDR1 DFQATT and CDR2 SNEGSKA (reference sequence). V was pared by 6 bases and J by 4 bases, with 8 bases of the junction left unmatched. The CDR3 reads CSAPGQGPPYGYTF. The CDR3 bases that were read are TGCAGTGCCCCGGGACAGGGGCCACCCTATGGC.

This clone was recorded at least ten times. Coverage ceases 3 residues before the CDR3 finishes, and the germline J gene fills in the end. The genes are TRBV28 and TRBJ2-1; D is perhaps TRBD1 (6 bases). The V and J ends lost 9 bases and 4 bases respectively, with 22 bases between them. The CDR3 sequence is 16 residues long. Germline CDR1 and CDR2: MDHEN and SYDVKM. CDR3 in amino acids: CASSPNRVTGYNEQFF. CDR3 DNA, as far as it was read: TGTGCCAGTTCTCCTAACAGGGTCACAGGGTACAATGAG.

This clone was detected many times. Coverage ceases 3 residues before the CDR3 finishes, and the germline J gene fills in the end. J is TRBJ1-1 and V is TRBV7-2, with D perhaps matching TRBD1 (6 bases). This CDR3 is built from 13 residues. Per germline, CDR1 SGHTA and CDR2 FQGNSA. V was cut by 4 bases and J by 5 bases, with 11 bases left in between. CDR3 DNA, as far as it was read: TGTGCCAGCAGCTGGAAGGGGGTTACTGAA. Translating gives CASSWKGVTE. The whole CDR3 sequence is CASSWKGVTEAFF. Combining the CDR3 with reference TRBV7-2 and TRBJ1-1 gives the whole variable domain GAGVSQSPSNKVTEKGKDVELRCDPISGHTALYWYRQSLGQGLEFLIYFQGNSAPDKSGLPSDRFSAERTGGSVSTLTIQRTQQEDSAVYLCASSWKGVTEAFFGQGTRLTVV.

This clone was seen repeatedly, ten times or more. The missing CDR3 end, 3 residues past where the read stops, is filled in from the germline J gene. The gene calls are TRBV12-5 and TRBJ2-3; 10 bases agree with TRBD2. V was clipped by 1 base and J by 5 bases; unmatched bases: 6. This CDR3 has 16 residues. CDR1 is LGHNT and CDR2 is FRNRAP in the germline V gene. CDR3 in amino acids: CASGLGTSGAVDTQYF. CDR3 DNA, as far as it was read: TGTGCTAGTGGTTTGGGCACTAGCGGGGCAGTAGATACG.

This clone was seen ten or more times. The read ends 3 residues shy of where the CDR3 ends; the end is completed using the germline J gene. V gene TRBV5-1 combines with J gene TRBJ2-7; 7 bases agree with TRBD1. CDR1 is SGHRS, CDR2 YFSETQ, per germline. V shed 0 bases, J shed 0 bases, and the junction held 6 bases outside the gene matches. This CDR3 is 16 amino acids long. CDR3 DNA, as far as it was read: TGCGCCAGCAGCTTGGAAGGGACAGTCAACTCCTACGAG. This gives the protein CASSLEGTVNSYE. The CDR3 in its entirety is CASSLEGTVNSYEQYF. Using reference TRBV5-1 and TRBJ2-7 for the parts outside the CDR3, the full variable domain is KAGVTQTPRYLIKTRGQQVTLSCSPISGHRSVSWYQQTPGQGLQFLFEYFSETQRNKGNFPGRFSGRQFSNSRSEMNVSTLELGDSALYLCASSLEGTVNSYEQYFGPGTRLTVT.

This clone was picked up many times. The missing CDR3 end, 3 residues past where the read stops, is filled in from the germline J gene. The rearrangement uses TRBV19 and TRBJ2-5, with D tentatively TRBD1 (5 bases). The length of the CDR3 is 13 residues. V was trimmed by 5 bases and J by 3 bases, leaving 10 bases between them. Germline V gene sequence: CDR1 LNHDA, CDR2 SQIVND (reference sequence). The CDR3 region is CASSQGAEETQYF. CDR3 bases read: TGTGCCAGTAGTCAAGGGGCAGAAGAGACC. Full variable domain (outside the CDR3, taken from reference TRBV19 and TRBJ2-5): DGGITQSPKYLFRKEGQNVTLSCEQNLNHDAMYWYRQDPGQGLRLIYYSQIVNDFQKGDIAEGYSVSREKKESFPLTVTSAQKNPTAFYLCASSQGAEETQYFGPGTRLLVL.

This clone was recorded at least ten times. The CDR3 extends 3 residues past the end of the read, so its final part is completed from the germline J gene. The chain joins TRBV20-1 to TRBJ2-1; 11 bases line up with TRBD2. Germline trimming cut 5 bases from V and 3 bases from J; bases unmatched to any gene: 3. This CDR3 has 14 residues. Germline loops: CDR1 DFQATT, CDR2 SNEGSKA (reference sequence). The CDR3: CSAELAGGYNEQFF. The CDR3 bases that were read are TGCAGTGCTGAGCTAGCGGGAGGCTACAATGAG.

This clone has at least ten counts. The missing CDR3 end, 3 residues past where the read stops, is filled in from the germline J gene. V is TRBV7-9 and J is TRBJ1-4, with TRBD1 matching over 8 bases. The CDR3 sequence is 14 residues long. Trimming at V came to 2 bases and at J to 5 bases, leaving 1 base not matched to a gene. Germline V gene lookup returns CDR1 SEHNR and CDR2 FQNEAQ (reference sequence). The covered CDR3 bases are TGTGCCAGCAGCTTAAGGACAGGGAATGAAAAA. Residues: CASSLRTGNEK. In full, the CDR3 reads CASSLRTGNEKLFF.

Only a few counts were recorded for this clone. The CDR3 end falls 3 residues outside the read, so it is completed with the germline J gene. The chain is built from TRBV7-6 and TRBJ2-7, with a tentative D call TRBD1 (5 bases). Germline CDR1 is SGHVS and CDR2 is FNYEAQ. The CDR3 loop spans 14 amino acids. Trimming removed 5 bases at V and 5 bases at J, with 16 bases between. The part of the CDR3 DNA that was read is TGTGCCAGCAGCCTAAAGGGGCCCGACGACGAG. This translates into CASSLKGPDDE. The entire CDR3 reads CASSLKGPDDEQYF.

This clone was counted at least ten times. The CDR3 end is not reached by the read, which stops 3 residues before it; the germline J gene fills it in. The chain has TRBV20-1 and TRBJ2-3; D ambiguous. The ends were cut back, 3 bases at V and 2 bases at J, with 6 bases in the middle. Germline V gene lookup returns CDR1 DFQATT and CDR2 SNEGSKA (reference sequence). The CDR3 consists of 12 residues. The sequenced CDR3 bases are TGCAGTGCTAGTAGTCCCACAGATACG. It codes for CSASSPTDT. In full, the CDR3 is CSASSPTDTQYF.

This clone was seen at least ten times. The CDR3 goes on 3 residues after the read ends, and that part is filled in from the germline J gene. The J gene is TRBJ1-1, the V gene TRBV20-1; 9 nucleotides agree with TRBD1. The CDR3 extends over 16 amino acids. Unmatched junction bases numbered 13, after V lost 5 bases and J lost 3 bases. Germline-derived CDR1 and CDR2 are DFQATT and SNEGSKA (reference sequence). The sequenced CDR3 bases are TGCAGTGCTTCCCGGGACAGGGTCTTTTCAGACACTGAA. This codes for CSASRDRVFSDTE. Given in full, the CDR3 is CSASRDRVFSDTEAFF.

This clone was detected many times. From the germline J gene comes the end of the CDR3, since the read stops 3 residues before it. The chain recombines TRBV5-1 with TRBJ2-7; 8 positions agree with TRBD1. Germline V lookup: CDR1 SGHRS, CDR2 YFSETQ. With V trimmed by 7 bases and J by 2 bases, 11 bases remained unmatched. The CDR3 covers 15 residues. The CDR3 bases that were read are TGCGCCAGCTCGGCCCAGGGGGCTATCACCTACGAG. Amino acid sequence: CASSAQGAITYE. The complete CDR3 reads CASSAQGAITYEQYF.

The sample holds many counts of this clone. The DNA ends 3 residues before the CDR3 does, and the rest of the CDR3 is filled in from the germline J gene. The chain joins TRBV28 to TRBJ2-5, with TRBD1 identical over 9 bases. The CDR3 covers 13 residues. Per the germline V gene, CDR1 is MDHEN and CDR2 is SYDVKM. V shed 11 bases, J shed 2 bases, and the junction held 6 bases outside the gene matches. The chain's CDR3 is CAGGQGRQETQYF. The part of the CDR3 DNA that was read is TGTGCCGGCGGACAGGGGAGACAAGAGACC. The whole variable domain, filled in from reference TRBV28 and TRBJ2-5, reads DVKVTQSSRYLVKRTGEKVFLECVQDMDHENMFWYRQDPGLGLRLIYFSYDVKMKEKGDIPEGYSVSREKKERFSLILESASTNQTSMYLCAGGQGRQETQYFGPGTRLLVL.

In its sample, this clone was seen many times. The CDR3 end lies 3 residues beyond the end of the read and is filled in from the germline J gene. The rearrangement joins TRBV7-6 to TRBJ1-1, with TRBD1 matching 7 bases. This CDR3 contains 16 residues. The V and J ends lost 3 bases and 3 bases, in that order; junction bases with no gene match: 10. Germline V gene lookup returns CDR1 SGHVS and CDR2 FNYEAQ. The covered CDR3 bases are TGTGCCAGCAGCTTGAGAGTACAGGGGATGGACACTGAA. This translates into CASSLRVQGMDTE. The CDR3 reads in full as CASSLRVQGMDTEAFF.

This clone occurred many times. The read terminates 3 residues before the CDR3 end, so the remaining end is supplied by the germline J gene. The chain employs TRBV30 and TRBJ2-2, with 11 bases fitting TRBD2. V shed 3 bases, J shed 7 bases, and the junction held 1 base outside the gene matches. This CDR3 has 13 residues. The V gene's germline CDR1 is GTSNPN and CDR2 SVGIG (reference sequence). The DNA read from the CDR3 is TGTGCCTGGAGGGGACTAGCGGACGGGGAG. Protein sequence: CAWRGLADGE. The whole CDR3 sequence reads CAWRGLADGELFF.

This clone showed up just a few times. The read falls 3 residues short of the CDR3 end, and the missing part is taken from the germline J gene. This sequence joins TRBV7-2 and TRBJ2-2; D might be TRBD1 (6 bases). The germline gives CDR1 SGHTA, CDR2 FQGNSA. The ends were cut back, 3 bases at V and 6 bases at J, with 14 bases in the middle. The CDR3 covers 15 residues. CDR3 DNA, as far as it was read: TGTGCCAGCAGCTTCATACAGGGCGGTTCCGGGGAG. Amino acid sequence: CASSFIQGGSGE. The CDR3 in its entirety is CASSFIQGGSGELFF. The full variable domain, with the rest looked up from reference TRBV7-2 and TRBJ2-2, is GAGVSQSPSNKVTEKGKDVELRCDPISGHTALYWYRQSLGQGLEFLIYFQGNSAPDKSGLPSDRFSAERTGGSVSTLTIQRTQQEDSAVYLCASSFIQGGSGELFFGEGSRLTVL.

This clone was seen repeatedly, ten times or more. The read terminates 3 residues ahead of where the CDR3 ends, so the germline J gene completes it. The V call is TRBV20-1, the J call TRBJ2-2; 13 bases agree with TRBD2. Germline V gene sequence: CDR1 DFQATT, CDR2 SNEGSKA (reference sequence). The CDR3 has 16 amino acids. V shed 0 bases, J shed 7 bases, and the junction held 5 bases outside the gene matches. The part of the CDR3 DNA that was read is TGCAGTGCTAGAGATACTAGCGGGAGGGCCATCGGGGAG. Encoded protein: CSARDTSGRAIGE. The whole CDR3 is CSARDTSGRAIGELFF.

This clone was recorded many times. The CDR3 is cut off 3 residues early in the read; its end comes from the germline J gene. The V call is TRBV18, the J call TRBJ2-2, with no clear D. The CDR3 totals 12 residues. Germline V gene sequence: CDR1 KGHSH, CDR2 LQKENI. V was clipped by 4 bases and J by 3 bases, with 3 bases between them. CDR3 bases read: TGTGCCAGCTCACTAGACACCGGGGAG. Protein sequence: CASSLDTGE. The CDR3 as a whole reads CASSLDTGELFF.

This clone showed up many times. Read data end 3 residues before the CDR3 end; the end is taken from the germline J gene. The rearrangement uses TRBV5-1 and TRBJ1-1; the match to TRBD1 covers 10 bases. The V and J ends lost 5 bases and 5 bases, in that order; junction bases with no gene match: 9. This CDR3 contains 15 residues. The germline V gene has CDR1 SGHRS and CDR2 YFSETQ. The part of the CDR3 DNA that was read is TGCGCCAGCAGTAAGACAGGGGGCAGTCGAACTGAA. Encoded protein: CASSKTGGSRTE. The full CDR3 is CASSKTGGSRTEAFF.

This clone came up many times. CDR3 DNA (partial): TGTGCCAGCAGTTACGTGGACAGTAACTATGGC. Its protein product is CASSYVDSNYG. The complete CDR3 reads CASSYVDSNYGYTF. The genes are TRBV6-2 or TRBV6-3 and TRBJ1-2, with D maybe TRBD1 (6 bases). The read falls 3 residues short of the CDR3 end, and the missing part is taken from the germline J gene. The CDR3 has 14 residues. The germline gives CDR1 MNHEY, CDR2 SVGEGT. Between the trimmed V and J ends, which lost 2 bases and 1 base, there was a span of 8 bases.

This clone came up a few times. Read data end 3 residues before the CDR3 end; the end is taken from the germline J gene. The chain employs TRBV2 and TRBJ2-1; 7 bases fit TRBD2. Germline V gene sequence: CDR1 SNHLY, CDR2 FYNNEI. The V gene end was trimmed by 5 bases and the J gene end by 4 bases; junction bases not matched to a gene: 11. The CDR3 consists of 16 residues. The CDR3 DNA, read in part, is TGTGCCAGCAGTATACGGAGAGCGGGAACATACAATGAG. Its protein is CASSIRRAGTYNE. The full CDR3 sequence reads CASSIRRAGTYNEQFF.